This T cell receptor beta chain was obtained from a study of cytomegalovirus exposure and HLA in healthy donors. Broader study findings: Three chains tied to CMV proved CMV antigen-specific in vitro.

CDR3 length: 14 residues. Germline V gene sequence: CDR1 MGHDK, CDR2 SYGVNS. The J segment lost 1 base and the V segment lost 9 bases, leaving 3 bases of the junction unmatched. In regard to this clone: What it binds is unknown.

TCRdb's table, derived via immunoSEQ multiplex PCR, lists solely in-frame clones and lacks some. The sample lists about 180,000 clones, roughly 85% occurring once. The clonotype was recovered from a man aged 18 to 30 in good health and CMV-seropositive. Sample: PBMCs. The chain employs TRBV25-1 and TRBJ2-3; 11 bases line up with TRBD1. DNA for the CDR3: TGTGCCAGGGACAGGGGGCTTTGCACAGATACGCAGTATTTT. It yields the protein CARDRGLCTDTQYF.